A single sample is the source of the 29 T cell receptor beta chains below, sequenced in a study of beta chain features in type 1 diabetes (dated by TCRdb to the late 2010s). The library was produced with the immunoSEQ multiplex PCR assay. All of the isolated RNA was reverse transcribed with the High Capacity cDNA Reverse Transcription Kit, so expressed TCRB transcripts were sequenced. TCRdb's version of the immuneACCESS table is confined to in-frame rearrangements and falls short of the full clone set. An unresolved V gene accounts for under half of the shortfall where checked; the remainder is of unknown origin. The sample data list about 470,000 clones, and around 28% of these were observed just once. Together, the top ten hold around 0.065% of the sample. The sequencing input was naive CD4+ T cells from blood. Interpreted using the paper, the cell subset or site label stands for: true naive CD4+ T cells. All receptors derive from a young man in good health.

CDR3 residues: CASSQKTSGSNEQFF. The CDR3, as DNA: TGTGCCAGCAGCCAAAAGACTAGCGGGAGCAATGAGCAGTTCTTC. This chain connects TRBV4-2 to TRBJ2-1; 12 bases are shared with TRBD2. V shed 2 bases and J 6 bases; nucleotides not matched to a gene: 2. The CDR3 is 15 residues long. Germline CDR1 reads LGHNA; CDR2 reads YNFKEQ.

The chain employs TRBV30 and TRBJ2-2; possibly TRBD1 for D (5 bases). V shed 2 bases and J shed 3 bases, with 7 bases lying between them. This CDR3 comprises 13 residues. Germline V gives CDR1 GTSNPN, CDR2 SVGIG (reference sequence). The CDR3 reads CAWSRTHTGELFF. In DNA, the CDR3 is TGTGCCTGGAGTCGGACACACACCGGGGAGCTGTTTTTT. The full variable domain, completed using reference TRBV30 and TRBJ2-2, is SQTIHQWPATLVQPVGSPLSLECTVEGTSNPNLYWYRQAAGRGLQLLFYSVGIGQISSEVPQNLSASRPQDRQFILSSKKLLLSDSGFYLCAWSRTHTGELFFGEGSRLTVL.

The chain carries TRBV5-1 and TRBJ2-7, with D perhaps matching TRBD1 or TRBD2 (5 bases each). The CDR3 spans 15 residues. The V gene's germline CDR1 is SGHRS and CDR2 YFSETQ. V dropped 0 bases and J dropped 7 bases, with 17 bases sitting between them. CDR3 in amino acids: CASSLAGPLRGEQYF. Here the CDR3 DNA reads TGCGCCAGCAGCTTGGCGGGGCCCCTGCGTGGTGAGCAGTACTTC.

This clone was found a few times. The chain recombines TRBV7-2 with TRBJ1-1; D perhaps matches TRBD1 (5 bases). The CDR3 has 13 residues. Germline values: CDR1 SGHTA, CDR2 FQGNSA. V was pared by 5 bases and J by 6 bases, with 13 bases between. This CDR3 reads CASSPRGAAEAFF. CDR3 DNA sequence: TGTGCCAGCAGCCCCCGAGGGGCAGCTGAAGCTTTCTTT. Drawing the rest from reference TRBV7-2 and TRBJ1-1, the complete variable domain is GAGVSQSPSNKVTEKGKDVELRCDPISGHTALYWYRQSLGQGLEFLIYFQGNSAPDKSGLPSDRFSAERTGGSVSTLTIQRTQQEDSAVYLCASSPRGAAEAFFGQGTRLTVV.

On this clone: Within the sample, other DNA sequences also encode this same CDR3. This chain's CDR3 is CSAQNTEAFF. The CDR3 coding sequence is TGCAGCGCTCAGAACACTGAAGCTTTCTTT. The chain recombines TRBV29-1 with TRBJ1-1; no definite D call. The CDR3 has 10 residues. Germline CDR1 is SQVTM and CDR2 is ANQGSEA. V was cut by 7 bases and J by 1 base, with 4 bases left in between.

The V and J genes are TRBV4-1 and TRBJ2-3; D unclear. There are 12 residues in the CDR3. With 4 bases removed from V and 2 bases from J, the gap between germline ends came to 4 bases. From germline, CDR1 is MGHRA and CDR2 YSYEKL. The CDR3 loop is CASSLNTDTQYF. In DNA form, the CDR3 reads TGCGCCAGCAGCCTCAACACAGATACGCAGTATTTT.

This sequence joins TRBV30 and TRBJ2-1, with TRBD2 matching over 9 bases. In germline, CDR1 is GTSNPN, CDR2 SVGIG (reference sequence). Losses at the gene ends were 5 bases for V and 3 bases for J; bases not matched to a gene: 5. The length of the CDR3 is 14 residues. CDR3 in DNA: TGTGCCTGGTTGCGGGAGGGCGGCTACAATGAGCAGTTCTTC. Its protein product is CAWLREGGYNEQFF.

The sample holds a few counts of this clone. This chain connects TRBV7-9 to TRBJ1-1, with 7 bases aligning to TRBD1. After removal of 5 bases from V and 3 bases from J, the junction contained 6 bases not matched to a gene. Germline CDR1 reads SEHNR; CDR2 reads FQNEAQ (reference sequence). This CDR3 comprises 14 residues. The CDR3 nucleotides are TGTGCCAGCAGCGGCAGACAGGGCGACACTGAAGCTTTCTTT. Its protein is CASSGRQGDTEAFF.

This chain links TRBV5-1 with TRBJ2-7; D remains ambiguous. The CDR3 extends over 14 amino acids. Looked up from germline, CDR1 is SGHRS and CDR2 is YFSETQ. V was clipped by 0 bases and J by 1 base, with 8 bases between them. The chain's CDR3 is CASSLEADSYEQYF. CDR3 in DNA: TGCGCCAGCAGCTTGGAGGCAGATTCCTACGAGCAGTACTTC.

In its sample, this clone was seen a few times. The V call is TRBV9, the J call TRBJ2-2; no firm D call. Trimming shortened V by 4 bases and J by 5 bases, and 12 bases separated the two germline ends. Looked up from germline, CDR1 is SGDLS and CDR2 is YYNGEE. CDR3 length: 14 residues. CDR3 sequence reads: CASSTSVGTGELFF. The DNA for the CDR3 is TGTGCCAGCAGCACCTCAGTAGGAACCGGGGAGCTGTTTTTT. The full variable domain, rest sourced from reference TRBV9 and TRBJ2-2, is DSGVTQTPKHLITATGQRVTLRCSPRSGDLSVYWYQQSLDQGLQFLIQYYNGEERAKGNILERFSAQQFPDLHSELNLSSLELGDSALYFCASSTSVGTGELFFGEGSRLTVL.

The chain has TRBV7-2 and TRBJ1-2; D is undetermined. The germline V gene encodes CDR1 SGHTA and CDR2 FQGNSA. This CDR3 has 12 residues. Trimming cost V 2 bases and J 8 bases, with 9 bases left between them. CDR3 loop: CASSLMEDGYTF. DNA of the CDR3: TGTGCCAGCAGCTTAATGGAAGACGGCTACACCTTC.

This clone was observed a few times. The sample holds other DNA sequences that translate to the same CDR3. The V gene is TRBV7-2, the J gene TRBJ2-3; maybe TRBD2 (6 bases). The length of the CDR3 is 14 residues. Germline assignment: CDR1 SGHTA and CDR2 FQGNSA. V was pared by 0 bases and J by 3 bases, with 7 bases between. The CDR3 DNA reads TGTGCCAGCAGCTTAGCGGGAGGAACAGATACGCAGTATTTT. The encoded protein is CASSLAGGTDTQYF.

The chain has TRBV9 and TRBJ2-5; maybe TRBD2 (6 bases). Looked up from germline, CDR1 is SGDLS and CDR2 is YYNGEE. This CDR3 is built from 15 residues. Trimming removed 3 bases from V and 2 bases from J, with 14 bases in between. CDR3 sequence (DNA): TGTGCCAGCAGCGCAACTAGCACCCAACAAGAGACCCAGTACTTC. Translating gives CASSATSTQQETQYF.

The chain's CDR3 is CASSAGGGSGNQPQHF. DNA of the CDR3: TGTGCCAGCAGCGCGGGCGGGGGATCGGGAAATCAGCCCCAGCATTTT. V is TRBV9 and J is TRBJ1-5, with D possibly matching TRBD1 (5 bases). Trimming took 3 bases from V and 4 from J, leaving 17 bases between them. The CDR3 loop spans 16 amino acids. The germline CDR1 and CDR2 sequences are SGDLS and YYNGEE.

The CDR3 DNA reads as TGTGCCAGCAAGGTCTACGGAGCGGGCACAGATACGCAGTATTTT. It yields the protein CASKVYGAGTDTQYF. The chain has TRBV2 and TRBJ2-3; possibly TRBD2 for D (5 bases). The germline V gene has CDR1 SNHLY and CDR2 FYNNEI. Deletions cut 7 bases from V and 1 base from J, with 15 bases between. The CDR3 sequence is 15 residues long.

This rearrangement joins TRBV15 to TRBJ2-1; 9 bases map to TRBD2. The CDR3 runs 15 residues. Germline V lookup: CDR1 LNHNV, CDR2 YYDKDF (reference sequence). Trimming took 0 bases from V and 7 from J; bases not matched to a gene: 4. The CDR3 nucleotides are TGTGCCACCAGCAGAGAACTAGCGGGTAAAAATGAGCAGTTCTTC. Translation gives CATSRELAGKNEQFF.

The V and J genes are TRBV5-1 and TRBJ2-1; 11 positions agree with TRBD2. Germline CDR1 SGHRS, CDR2 YFSETQ. The CDR3 is 17 residues long. Trimming took 0 bases from V and 5 from J; bases not matched to a gene: 7. The CDR3 nucleotides read TGCGCCAGCAGCTTGGTTGTAGCGGGAGGGCTTCACAATGAGCAGTTCTTC. Translation gives CASSLVVAGGLHNEQFF.

The chain joins TRBV5-1 to TRBJ2-5; perhaps TRBD1 as D (6 bases). The germline V and J ends were trimmed by 3 bases and 4 bases, with 10 bases remaining between them. Germline CDR1 reads SGHRS; CDR2 reads YFSETQ. The CDR3 is made up of 13 amino acids. The CDR3 DNA is TGCGCCAGCAGCTCAGGGGTGGCAGAGACCCAGTACTTC. This encodes CASSSGVAETQYF.

Points on this clone: The same CDR3 is also encoded by other DNA sequences in this sample. The rearrangement uses TRBV5-1 and TRBJ1-2; D is perhaps TRBD1 (5 bases). CDR3 length: 14 amino acids. In germline, CDR1 is SGHRS, CDR2 YFSETQ. V was pared by 0 bases and J by 2 bases, with 8 bases between. The CDR3 sequence: CASSLEAGNYGYTF. CDR3 DNA: TGCGCCAGCAGCTTGGAGGCAGGGAACTATGGCTACACCTTC.

This sequence joins TRBV30 and TRBJ1-2; D gene unclear. CDR3 length: 13 residues. The germline V gene has CDR1 GTSNPN and CDR2 SVGIG (reference sequence). Trimming took off 0 bases at V and 2 bases at J, with 7 bases between the two ends. This CDR3 is CAWSVVVNYGYTF. The CDR3 coding sequence is TGTGCCTGGAGTGTAGTGGTAAACTATGGCTACACCTTC.

The rearrangement joins TRBV5-1 to TRBJ2-5; D possibly matches TRBD1 or TRBD2 (5 bases each). The germline gives CDR1 SGHRS, CDR2 YFSETQ. The CDR3 has 16 amino acids. The germline V and J ends were trimmed by 4 bases and 1 base, with 17 bases remaining between them. CDR3 coding DNA: TGCGCCAGCAGCCTGGGACGTAGCCACCCCCAAGAGACCCAGTACTTC. It codes for CASSLGRSHPQETQYF.

The chain uses TRBV13 and TRBJ2-7; 9 bases agree with TRBD1. Germline trimming cut 1 base from V and 1 base from J; bases unmatched to any gene: 2. Germline V gene sequence: CDR1 PRHDT, CDR2 FYEKMQ (reference sequence). The CDR3 runs 15 residues. The CDR3 loop is CASSLAGTGSYEQYF. The CDR3 DNA reads TGTGCCAGCAGCTTAGCCGGGACAGGGTCCTACGAGCAGTACTTC.

The chain carries TRBV9 and TRBJ2-7; D unclear. CDR3 length equals 14 residues. CDR1 SGDLS and CDR2 YYNGEE come from the germline V gene. With 4 bases removed from V and 2 bases from J, the gap between germline ends came to 13 bases. This chain's CDR3 is CASSPRVQTYEQYF. The CDR3 bases are TGTGCCAGCAGCCCCCGAGTCCAAACCTACGAGCAGTACTTC.

This chain connects TRBV9 to TRBJ2-1; 7 bases map to TRBD2. After removal of 0 bases from V and 4 bases from J, the junction contained 10 bases not matched to a gene. Germline CDR1 is SGDLS and CDR2 is YYNGEE. The length of the CDR3 is 17 residues. CDR3 region: CASSVGPSGDPYNEQFF. CDR3 in DNA: TGTGCCAGCAGCGTAGGGCCTAGCGGAGACCCTTACAATGAGCAGTTCTTC.

Here the CDR3 reads CSTEGVNYGYTF. The DNA of the CDR3 is TGCAGCACCGAAGGAGTTAACTATGGCTACACCTTC. The V and J genes are TRBV29-1 and TRBJ1-2, with D uncertain. The CDR3 is made up of 12 amino acids. The V and J ends lost 8 bases and 1 base respectively, with 11 bases between them. CDR1 SQVTM and CDR2 ANQGSEA come from the germline V gene.

This clone occurred a few times. The CDR3 DNA is TGCAGCGTGTCGGGTTCTAACTATGGCTACACCTTC. This codes for CSVSGSNYGYTF. The chain recombines TRBV29-1 with TRBJ1-2; D call uncertain. Germline-derived CDR1 and CDR2 are SQVTM and ANQGSEA. V lost 6 bases, J lost 0 bases, and 8 bases lay in between. The CDR3 is 12 residues long.

This clone was detected only a few times. The chain combines TRBV30 with TRBJ1-5, with 8 bases that match TRBD1. Trimming removed 0 bases from V and 2 bases from J; junction bases left unmatched: 6. The CDR3 length is 16 residues. Germline V gene data show CDR1 as GTSNPN and CDR2 as SVGIG (reference sequence). The CDR3 bases are TGTGCCTGGAGTGTAACAGGGGGTATGGGCAATCAGCCCCAGCATTTT. It yields the protein CAWSVTGGMGNQPQHF.

The chain couples TRBV10-3 to TRBJ2-3, with D unresolved. The CDR3 totals 13 residues. Germline CDR1 reads ENHRY; CDR2 reads SYGVKD. V shed 5 bases and J shed 2 bases, with 8 bases lying between them. The CDR3 is CAISSGNTDTQYF. CDR3 nucleotide sequence: TGTGCCATCAGTAGTGGGAACACAGATACGCAGTATTTT.

V gene TRBV9 combines with J gene TRBJ2-1; TRBD2 matches at 7 bases. Germline V gene data show CDR1 as SGDLS and CDR2 as YYNGEE. The V and J ends lost 0 bases and 5 bases, in that order; junction bases with no gene match: 14. This CDR3 is built from 18 residues. The CDR3 nucleotides read TGTGCCAGCAGCGTAGTCCCCCCTCTAGCGGACCGTCACAATGAGCAGTTCTTC. It encodes CASSVVPPLADRHNEQFF.